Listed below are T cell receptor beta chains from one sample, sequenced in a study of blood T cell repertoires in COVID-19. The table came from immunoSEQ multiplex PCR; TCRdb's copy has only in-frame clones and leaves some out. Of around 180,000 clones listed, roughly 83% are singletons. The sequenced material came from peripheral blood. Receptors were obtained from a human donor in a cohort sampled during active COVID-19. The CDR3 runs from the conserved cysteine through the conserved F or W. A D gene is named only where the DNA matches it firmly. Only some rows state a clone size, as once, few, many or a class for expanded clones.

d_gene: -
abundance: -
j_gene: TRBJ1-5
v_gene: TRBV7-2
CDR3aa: CASSPGDQPQHF
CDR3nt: TGTGCCAGCAGCCCCGGTGATCAGCCCCAGCATTTT

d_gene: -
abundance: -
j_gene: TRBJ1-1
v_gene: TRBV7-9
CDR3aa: CASSLDGTKNTEAFF
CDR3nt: TGTGCCAGCAGCTTAGATGGGACAAAGAACACTGAAGCTTTCTTT

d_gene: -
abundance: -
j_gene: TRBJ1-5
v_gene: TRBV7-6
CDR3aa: CASSFGVSNQPQHF
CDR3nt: TGTGCCAGCAGCTTCGGGGTGAGCAATCAGCCCCAGCATTTT

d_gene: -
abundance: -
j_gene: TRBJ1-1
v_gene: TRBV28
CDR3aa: CASSGTSNTEAFF
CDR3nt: TGTGCCAGCAGTGGGACATCGAACACTGAAGCTTTCTTT

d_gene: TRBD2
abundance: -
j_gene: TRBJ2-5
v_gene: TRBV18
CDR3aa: CASSPLLAAQETQYF
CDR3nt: TGTGCCAGCTCACCCCTACTAGCGGCCCAAGAGACCCAGTACTTC

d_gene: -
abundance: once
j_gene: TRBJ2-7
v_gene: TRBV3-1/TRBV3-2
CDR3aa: CASSQPGDDYEQYF
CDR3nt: TGTGCCAGCAGCCAACCGGGGGACGACTACGAGCAGTACTTC

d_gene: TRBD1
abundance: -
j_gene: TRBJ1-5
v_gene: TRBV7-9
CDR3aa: CASSLAGTGESNQPQHF
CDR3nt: TGTGCCAGCAGCTTAGCTGGGACAGGGGAAAGCAATCAGCCCCAGCATTTT

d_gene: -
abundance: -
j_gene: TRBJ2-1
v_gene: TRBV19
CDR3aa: CASSIGPGTYNEQFF
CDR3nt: TGTGCCAGTAGTATAGGTCCGGGGACCTACAATGAGCAGTTCTTC

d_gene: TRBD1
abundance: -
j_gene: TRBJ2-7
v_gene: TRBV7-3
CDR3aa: CASSLGTGVPYEQYF
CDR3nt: TGTGCCAGCAGCCTTGGGACAGGGGTCCCCTACGAGCAGTACTTC

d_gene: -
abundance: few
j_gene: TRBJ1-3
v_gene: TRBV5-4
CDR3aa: CASTYGNTIYF
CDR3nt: TGTGCCAGCACCTACGGAAACACCATATATTTT

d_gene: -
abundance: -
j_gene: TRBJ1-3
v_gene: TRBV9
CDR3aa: CASSVTANPSGNTIYF
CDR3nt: TGTGCCAGCAGCGTGACAGCCAACCCCTCTGGAAACACCATATATTTT

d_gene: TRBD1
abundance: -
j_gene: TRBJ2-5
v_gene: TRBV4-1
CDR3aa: CASSQDLTGGGETQYF
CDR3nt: TGCGCCAGCAGCCAAGATTTAACAGGGGGCGGCGAGACCCAGTACTTC

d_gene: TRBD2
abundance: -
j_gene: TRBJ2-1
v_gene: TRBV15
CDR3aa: CATSRGGTNYNEQFF
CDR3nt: TGTGCCACCAGCAGAGGAGGGACTAATTACAATGAGCAGTTCTTC

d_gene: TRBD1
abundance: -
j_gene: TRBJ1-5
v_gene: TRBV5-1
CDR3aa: CASSIDGTGYQPQHF
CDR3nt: TGCGCCAGCAGCATCGACGGGACAGGGTATCAGCCCCAGCATTTT

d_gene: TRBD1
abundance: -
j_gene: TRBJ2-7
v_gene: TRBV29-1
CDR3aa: CSVAAGGRDEQYF
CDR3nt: TGCAGCGTTGCGGCAGGGGGAAGGGACGAGCAGTACTTC

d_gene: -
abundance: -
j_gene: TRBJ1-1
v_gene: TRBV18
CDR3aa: CASSPSGQPGGAFF
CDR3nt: TGTGCCAGCTCACCATCTGGACAGCCGGGCGGGGCTTTCTTT

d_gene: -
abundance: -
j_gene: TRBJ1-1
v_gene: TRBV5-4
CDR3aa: CASSLQENTEAFF
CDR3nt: TGTGCCAGCAGCTTGCAGGAGAACACTGAAGCTTTCTTT

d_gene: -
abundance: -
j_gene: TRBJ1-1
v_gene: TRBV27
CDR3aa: CASTWGSEAFF
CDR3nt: TGTGCCAGCACCTGGGGCAGTGAAGCTTTCTTT

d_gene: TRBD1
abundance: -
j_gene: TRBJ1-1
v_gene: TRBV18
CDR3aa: CASSPPRTGNTEAFF
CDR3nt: TGTGCCAGCTCACCACCCCGGACAGGGAACACTGAAGCTTTCTTT

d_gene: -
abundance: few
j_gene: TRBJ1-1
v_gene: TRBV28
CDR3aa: CASRPRAGWDTEAFF
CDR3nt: TGTGCCAGCAGGCCCCGGGCGGGGTGGGACACTGAAGCTTTCTTT

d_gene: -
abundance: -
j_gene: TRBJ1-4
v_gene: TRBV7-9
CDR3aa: CASSLARETEKLFF
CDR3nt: TGTGCCAGCAGCTTAGCGAGGGAGACTGAAAAACTGTTTTTT

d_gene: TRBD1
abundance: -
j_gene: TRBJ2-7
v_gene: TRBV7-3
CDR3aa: CASSLDRNYEQYF
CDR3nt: TGTGCCAGCAGCCTGGACAGGAACTACGAGCAGTACTTC

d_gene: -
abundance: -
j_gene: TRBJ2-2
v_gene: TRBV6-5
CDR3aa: CASSRTRGTGELFF
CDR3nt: TGTGCCAGCAGCAGGACACGGGGGACCGGGGAGCTGTTTTTT